The next 2 T cell receptor beta chains were all read from a single sample in a study of Graves' ophthalmopathy and Graves' hyperthyroidism. The sequenced template was RNA, covering the TCR beta CDR3 region. First-round RT-PCR with HTBI primers preceded a second-round multiplex PCR. TCRdb independently ran MiXCR on the multiplex PCR reads; one entry per CDR3 protein. The table has about 160,000 distinct CDR3 sequences, roughly 36% seen once. What was sequenced was peripheral blood. The receptors originated from a man aged 25 to 40 with Graves' ophthalmopathy.

The chain is built from TRBV6-5 and TRBJ2-7; D remains unclear. Germline V gene data show CDR1 as MNHEY and CDR2 as SVGAGI. Trimming took 4 bases from V and 4 from J, leaving 17 bases between them. The CDR3 totals 15 residues. The CDR3 DNA is TGTGCCAGCAGTTCTTTAAAGAGAACCCATTACGAGCAGTACTTC. Translating it yields CASSSLKRTHYEQYF.

This clonotype was recorded many times. J is TRBJ1-2 and V is TRBV7-2; D gene uncertain. Trimming took off 5 bases at V and 4 bases at J, with 11 bases between the two ends. Per the germline V gene, CDR1 is SGHTA and CDR2 is FQGNSA. The length of the CDR3 is 13 residues. Here the CDR3 reads CASSLFEAYGYTF. CDR3 DNA: TGTGCCAGCAGCCTTTTTGAGGCCTATGGCTACACCTTC.